This T cell receptor (beta chain) came from a study of spatial heterogeneity in lung cancer (dated by TCRdb to about 2019). Turning to the overall study: Samples were obtained from approximately 72 patients with early-stage, untreated non-small cell lung cancer from the lung TRACERx cohort. TCR alpha and beta repertoires were quantitatively compared across multiple tumor regions, matched nontumor lung and blood in non-small cell lung cancer. Follow-up PBMC samples were sequenced whenever available, and the median time to follow-up was about 23 months after resection. The study linked features of the TCR repertoire to counts of nonsynonymous mutations, which were determined by whole-exome sequencing of tumor tissue. Both alpha and beta chains were TCR-sequenced in about 240 tumor regions, under 70 matched nontumor lung samples and around 54 PBMC samples obtained at surgery. Beta-chain transcripts were consistently detected in greater numbers than alpha-chain transcripts, which likely reflects a higher abundance of beta-chain transcripts. In the raw uncorrected reads, each unique combination of TCR and UMI appeared on average more than ten times. Study-wide conclusions, independent of this receptor: Comparisons of baseline and follow-up blood repertoires included only approximately 14 patients. Additional single-cell paired TCR alpha and beta sequencing was considered necessary to confirm, at a functional level, the hypothesis that regional TCRs recognize regional mutations. Ubiquitous expanded tumor TCRs were detected in blood more often at tumor resection than at routine follow-up.

Per the publication, the time point label means: blood at routine non-recurrence follow-up after resection. Without any cell sorting, TCR sequencing was performed on whole RNA extracted either from tumor and nontumor lung tissue or from cryopreserved PBMC samples. Only patients for whom sufficient RNA was available from at least two tumor regions were selected for TCR sequencing. This clonotype was counted many times. Its specific antigen is unknown. No base-level quality is on record; no much larger clone is a single base apart. V is shortened by 6 bases, J by 4 bases, and the region joining them spans 16 bases. The CDR3 measures 14 amino acids from cysteine to phenylalanine. Here the CDR3 DNA is all that survives: 42 bases in frame from base 1. The library was prepared using 5' RACE. The data were produced on a NextSeq 500. In the TCR library protocol, a unique molecular identifier was attached to each TCR cDNA molecule so that PCR and sequencing errors could be corrected. Per the authors' processing: Decombinator tools were used for TCR identification, UMI-based error correction and CDR3 extraction. Expanded TCRs were defined as those above a frequency of 2 per 1,000, corresponding to the top 1% of the tumor frequency distribution. Each repertoire was subsampled 100 times to 5,000 TCRs, after which Renyi diversity was computed with the R vegan package. CDR3 similarity networks were built from amino acid triplet string-kernel similarity, connecting CDR3s with pairwise similarity above 0.82. TCRdb cleaned the public reads at Q25 with fastp, built clones with MiXCR and kept in-frame beta chains. Each entry merges the rows of one CDR3 protein and shows their most common DNA and genes. TCRdb assigned the V and J calls; the authors' analysis was not used. This sample holds 35,000 to 50,000 distinct CDR3 sequences; approximately 22% were observed only once. The ten biggest clones cover 6.5% to 9% of the sample.

This specimen was PBMCs, taken at follow-up. The TCR originated in a female donor with early-stage non-small cell lung cancer. Recombination linked TRBV12-3 or TRBV12-4 to TRBJ2-7; the D gene is perhaps TRBD1 or TRBD2, as each covers 5 bases. For the CDR3, the sequence is CASSLSGQKYEQYF. The DNA reads as follows: TGTGCCAGCAGCCTAAGCGGACAAAAGTACGAGCAGTACTTC.